A selection of T cell receptor beta chains follows, all from one sample in a study of blood T cell repertoires in COVID-19. The table came from immunoSEQ multiplex PCR; TCRdb's copy has only in-frame clones and leaves some out. This table has roughly 140,000 clones, about 79% appearing once. The sample was peripheral blood. Receptors originate from a woman in her forties or fifties with acute or convalescent COVID-19. Each CDR3 is given with its conserved first and last residue.

j_gene: TRBJ2-5; v_gene: TRBV5-1; CDR3aa: CASSMRGNFETQYF
j_gene: TRBJ1-2; v_gene: TRBV6-1; CDR3aa: CASSETLPLGGGYTF
j_gene: TRBJ2-1; v_gene: TRBV6-5; CDR3aa: CASLLGGPYNEQFF
j_gene: TRBJ2-7; v_gene: TRBV7-2; CDR3aa: CASSLAEGLARYEQYF
j_gene: TRBJ1-3; v_gene: TRBV29-1; CDR3aa: CSVDGGRSGNTIYF
j_gene: TRBJ2-7; v_gene: TRBV19; CDR3aa: CASSKIGGPYEQYF
j_gene: TRBJ1-1; v_gene: TRBV7-2; CDR3aa: CASSLGQVEGVAENTEAFF
j_gene: TRBJ2-2; v_gene: TRBV7-9; CDR3aa: CASSLDSGDTGELFF
j_gene: TRBJ1-2; v_gene: TRBV4-3; CDR3aa: CASSQEGQTNYGYTF
j_gene: TRBJ2-3; v_gene: TRBV15; CDR3aa: CATSRDRSSGRVDTQYF
j_gene: TRBJ1-2; v_gene: TRBV19; CDR3aa: CASSSPRGLGDYGYTF
j_gene: TRBJ2-3; v_gene: TRBV2; CDR3aa: CASSGTSQTDTQYF
j_gene: TRBJ2-3; v_gene: TRBV4-3; CDR3aa: CASSQSRTSANTQYF
j_gene: TRBJ2-5; v_gene: TRBV7-3; CDR3aa: CASSKTSQETQYF
j_gene: TRBJ1-1; v_gene: TRBV4-1; CDR3aa: CASSVQGEVATEAFF
j_gene: TRBJ2-3; v_gene: TRBV5-1; CDR3aa: CASSPDLAGGTDTQYF
j_gene: TRBJ2-1; v_gene: TRBV9; CDR3aa: CASSVDQQGARLGEQFF
j_gene: TRBJ2-2; v_gene: TRBV29-1; CDR3aa: CSAGLAGGYSNTGELFF
j_gene: TRBJ2-3; v_gene: TRBV4-3; CDR3aa: CASSQDVKRGTDTQYF
j_gene: TRBJ2-5; v_gene: TRBV5-4; CDR3aa: CASRYTGMGPRTQYF
j_gene: TRBJ2-1; v_gene: TRBV24-1; CDR3aa: CATSEREGRLGEQFF
j_gene: TRBJ2-7; v_gene: TRBV7-3; CDR3aa: CASSLASVRRASLYYEQYF
j_gene: TRBJ2-2; v_gene: TRBV5-8; CDR3aa: CASSLDGTGTGELFF
j_gene: TRBJ2-7; v_gene: TRBV20-1; CDR3aa: CSASPSSGGNEQYF
j_gene: TRBJ1-1; v_gene: TRBV19; CDR3aa: CASSMVGVLNTEAFF
j_gene: TRBJ2-1; v_gene: TRBV19; CDR3aa: CASRLSGGGNEQFF
j_gene: TRBJ2-7; v_gene: TRBV7-2; CDR3aa: CASIKDRGRFEQYF
j_gene: TRBJ2-2; v_gene: TRBV15; CDR3aa: CATSDRGVTGELFF
j_gene: TRBJ2-3; v_gene: TRBV19; CDR3aa: CASSEDTEYTQYF
j_gene: TRBJ2-1; v_gene: TRBV7-8; CDR3aa: CASSRRAGAYNEQFF
j_gene: TRBJ2-1; v_gene: TRBV4-3; CDR3aa: CASSQGGTGAEQFF
j_gene: TRBJ1-4; v_gene: TRBV19; CDR3aa: CATLPPAGTANEKLFF
j_gene: TRBJ2-1; v_gene: TRBV5-4; CDR3aa: CASSLGGWASGSNEQFF
j_gene: TRBJ2-7; v_gene: TRBV3-1/TRBV3-2; CDR3aa: CASSQGILYPYEQYF
j_gene: TRBJ1-6; v_gene: TRBV7-9; CDR3aa: CASSPWDSSNSPLHF
j_gene: TRBJ1-2; v_gene: TRBV7-2; CDR3aa: CASNRGGNYGYTF
j_gene: TRBJ1-6; v_gene: TRBV6-5; CDR3aa: CANQQGLGSPLHF
j_gene: TRBJ1-5; v_gene: TRBV2; CDR3aa: CASSASGKFQPQHF
j_gene: TRBJ2-7; v_gene: TRBV4-1; CDR3aa: CASSQGPGGPTYEQYF
j_gene: TRBJ1-5; v_gene: TRBV7-2; CDR3aa: CASSLASTGIVNQPQHF
j_gene: TRBJ2-1; v_gene: TRBV24-1; CDR3aa: CATSDSRRAGNEQFF
j_gene: TRBJ2-5; v_gene: TRBV28; CDR3aa: CASRGWREETQYF
j_gene: TRBJ2-1; v_gene: TRBV6-5; CDR3aa: CASSSSGSRNEQFF
j_gene: TRBJ1-5; v_gene: TRBV10-3; CDR3aa: CAISESTGISNQPQHF
j_gene: TRBJ2-7; v_gene: TRBV28; CDR3aa: CAARGGSGRSSYEQYF
j_gene: TRBJ2-2; v_gene: TRBV10-3; CDR3aa: CATTDDRVNTGELFF
j_gene: TRBJ1-5; v_gene: TRBV6-5; CDR3aa: CASSMGAGQPQHF
j_gene: TRBJ2-5; v_gene: TRBV19; CDR3aa: CASSITGGSQETQYF
j_gene: TRBJ1-1; v_gene: TRBV10-3; CDR3aa: CAISKGQGQEAFF
j_gene: TRBJ1-2; v_gene: TRBV2; CDR3aa: CASSAGFNYGYTF
j_gene: TRBJ1-5; v_gene: TRBV19; CDR3aa: CASLSRGEADSNQPQHF
j_gene: TRBJ2-2; v_gene: TRBV28; CDR3aa: CASSLRVSVAGELFF
j_gene: TRBJ2-5; v_gene: TRBV7-2; CDR3aa: CASSLLASGGQETQYF